This T cell receptor (beta chain) was retrieved from a study of post-analysis software for immune sequencing data. Study context: Relapsing-remitting, secondary progressive and progressive-relapsing multiple sclerosis were all included among the disease courses.

Unique molecular identifiers were carried by the TCR beta cDNA libraries. Out of roughly 1 to 11 million T cells, some 500,000 cDNA molecules were generated. TCRdb redid the calling of the PCR reads with MiXCR, one entry per CDR3 protein. The sample lists some 450,000 distinct CDR3 sequences, roughly 46% seen once, with 9% to 13% in the top ten. Germline CDR1 is SGHKS and CDR2 is YYEKEE (reference sequence). The CDR3 totals 15 residues. Details on this clonotype: Antigen specificity is unknown.

Study-level findings and limits: Comparison with controls showed significantly lower normalized Chao1 diversity in multiple sclerosis patients. Higher frequency in patients than in controls was seen for 5 or 6 TRBV segments, with TRBV5-6, TRBV5-1 and TRBV20-1 among them. The F measure placed samples prepared in the same batch into strongly shared clusters.

This TCR was recovered from a girl under 18 with multiple sclerosis. The V call is TRBV5-5, the J call TRBJ2-5; 12 bases agree with TRBD2. The end of the DNA is better explained by TRBJ2-7, so the J call may be wrong. Sequencing used blood. The CDR3 nucleotides are TGTGCCAGCAGCTTGGGACTAGCGGGAGTTTTCGAGCAGTACTTC. Translating it yields CASSLGLAGVFEQYF.